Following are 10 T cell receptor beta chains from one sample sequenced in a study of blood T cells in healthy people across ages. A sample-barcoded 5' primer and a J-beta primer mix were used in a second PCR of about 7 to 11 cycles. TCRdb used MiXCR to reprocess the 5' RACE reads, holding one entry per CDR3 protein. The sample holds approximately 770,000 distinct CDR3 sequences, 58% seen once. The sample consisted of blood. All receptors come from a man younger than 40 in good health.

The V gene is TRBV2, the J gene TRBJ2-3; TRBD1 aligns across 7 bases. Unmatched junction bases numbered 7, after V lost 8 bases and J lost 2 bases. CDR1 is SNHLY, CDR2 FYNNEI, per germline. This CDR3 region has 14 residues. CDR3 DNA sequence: TGTGCCAGCTCAGCGACAGGGTTCACAGATACGCAGTATTTT. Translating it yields CASSATGFTDTQYF.

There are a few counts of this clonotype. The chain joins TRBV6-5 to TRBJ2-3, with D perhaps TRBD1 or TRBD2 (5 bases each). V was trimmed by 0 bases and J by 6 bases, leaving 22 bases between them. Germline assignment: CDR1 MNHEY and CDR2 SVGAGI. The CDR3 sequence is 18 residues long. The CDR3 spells CASSYSVGRDGALDTQYF. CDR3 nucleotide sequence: TGTGCCAGCAGTTACTCGGTCGGAAGGGACGGAGCCCTGGATACGCAGTATTTT.

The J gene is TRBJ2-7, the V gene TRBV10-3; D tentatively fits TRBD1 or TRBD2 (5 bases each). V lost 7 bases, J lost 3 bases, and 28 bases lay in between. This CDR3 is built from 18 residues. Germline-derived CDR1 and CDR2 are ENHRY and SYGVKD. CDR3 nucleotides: TGTGCCATCATTGTTCGGGGCAGAGGCATCCTAATCGACTACGAGCAGTACTTC. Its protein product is CAIIVRGRGILIDYEQYF.

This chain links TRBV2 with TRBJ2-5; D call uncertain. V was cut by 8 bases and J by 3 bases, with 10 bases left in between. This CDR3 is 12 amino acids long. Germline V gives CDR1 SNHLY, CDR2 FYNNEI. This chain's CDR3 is CASVGEEETQYF. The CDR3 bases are TGTGCCAGCGTGGGTGAGGAAGAGACCCAGTACTTC.

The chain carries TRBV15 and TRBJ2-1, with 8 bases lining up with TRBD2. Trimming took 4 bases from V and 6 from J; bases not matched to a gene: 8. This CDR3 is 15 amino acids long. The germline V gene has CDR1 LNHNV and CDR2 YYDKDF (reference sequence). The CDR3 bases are TGTGCCACCAGCACTGCCGGGACTAGAATCAATGAGCAGTTCTTC. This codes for CATSTAGTRINEQFF.

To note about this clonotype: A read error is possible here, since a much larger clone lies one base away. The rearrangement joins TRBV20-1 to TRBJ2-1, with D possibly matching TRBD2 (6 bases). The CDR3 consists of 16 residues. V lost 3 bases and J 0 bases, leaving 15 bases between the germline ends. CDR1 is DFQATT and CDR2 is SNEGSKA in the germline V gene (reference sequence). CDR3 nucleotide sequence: TGCAGTGCTAGGGGGCTAGCGAGGCACTCCTACAATGAGCAGTTCTTC. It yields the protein CSARGLARHSYNEQFF.

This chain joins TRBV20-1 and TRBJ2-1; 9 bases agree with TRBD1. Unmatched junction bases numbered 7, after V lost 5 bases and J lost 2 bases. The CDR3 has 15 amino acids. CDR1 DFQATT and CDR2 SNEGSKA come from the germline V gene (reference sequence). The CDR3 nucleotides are TGCAGTGCTGGATCCGGGACAGGGACCTACAATGAGCAGTTCTTC. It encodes CSAGSGTGTYNEQFF.

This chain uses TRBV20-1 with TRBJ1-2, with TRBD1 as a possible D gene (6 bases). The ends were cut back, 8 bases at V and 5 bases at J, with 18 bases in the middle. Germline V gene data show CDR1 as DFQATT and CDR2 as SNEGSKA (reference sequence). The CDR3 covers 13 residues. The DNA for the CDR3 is TGCAGTCCCGCGAGGGGGGGATCGTATGGCTACACCTTC. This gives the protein CSPARGGSYGYTF.

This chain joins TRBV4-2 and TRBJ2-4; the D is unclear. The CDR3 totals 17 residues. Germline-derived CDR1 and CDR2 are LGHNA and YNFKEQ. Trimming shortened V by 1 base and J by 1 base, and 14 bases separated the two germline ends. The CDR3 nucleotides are TGTGCCAGCAGCCAAGCTCCCCAAGGGTTCGCCAAAAACATTCAGTACTTC. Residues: CASSQAPQGFAKNIQYF.

In DNA form, the CDR3 reads TGTGCCAGCAGCTTAGCGTCAGGACAGGGGTTTACTACCTACGAGCAGTACTTC. It encodes CASSLASGQGFTTYEQYF. The chain carries TRBV7-2 and TRBJ2-7; 9 bases agree with TRBD1. This CDR3 is 18 amino acids long. In germline, CDR1 is SGHTA, CDR2 FQGNSA. J lost 2 bases, V lost 0 bases, and 11 bases had no gene match.